This entry lists 27 T cell receptor beta chains sequenced from one sample in a study of PD-1 blockade in classical Hodgkin lymphoma. All patients experienced relapse after autologous stem cell transplantation, and brentuximab vedotin exposure was variable. Purification of CD4+ T cells from thawed PBMCs was achieved by magnetic negative selection. TCRdb's table, derived via immunoSEQ multiplex PCR, lists solely in-frame clones and lacks some. The sample yields about 35,000 clones, 80% to 95% seen once. Sequences were derived from CD4+ T cells from blood, sampled at baseline. The receptors here all came from a human donor with classical Hodgkin lymphoma.

The rearrangement uses TRBV14 and TRBJ1-1; D unresolved. Germline values: CDR1 SGHDN, CDR2 FVKESK. V was clipped by 11 bases and J by 6 bases, with 19 bases between them. This CDR3 region has 13 residues. CDR3 loop: CASQANVGAEAFF. The CDR3, as DNA: TGTGCCTCCCAGGCTAACGTCGGGGCTGAAGCTTTCTTT.

V usage is TRBV11-2 and J usage is TRBJ2-1, with D possibly called TRBD1 or TRBD2 (5 bases each). The V gene lost 6 bases and the J gene lost 6 bases, with 12 bases spanning the gap. Germline V gives CDR1 SGHAT, CDR2 FQNNGV. The CDR3 runs to 13 residues. The CDR3 DNA reads as TGTGCCAGCAGTAGGGGAGTGAGCAATGAGCAGTTCTTC. As protein: CASSRGVSNEQFF.

V usage is TRBV28 and J usage is TRBJ1-4; D perhaps matches TRBD1 (5 bases). The V and J ends lost 6 bases and 5 bases respectively, with 16 bases between them. The CDR3 consists of 15 residues. The germline CDR1 and CDR2 sequences are MDHEN and SYDVKM. The CDR3 DNA sequence: TGTGCCAGCAGGCCCCCGACAGAAGGGAATGAAAAACTGTTTTTT. This sequence encodes CASRPPTEGNEKLFF.

The V call is TRBV11-1, the J call TRBJ1-6; D perhaps matches TRBD1 (5 bases). The CDR3 covers 12 residues. Germline CDR1 is SGHAT and CDR2 is FQDESV (reference sequence). Between the trimmed V and J ends, which lost 5 bases and 7 bases, there was a span of 6 bases. The CDR3 DNA reads as TGTGCCAGCAGCCAGGGAAATTCACCCCTCCACTTT. This sequence encodes CASSQGNSPLHF. The complete variable domain, with remaining parts taken from reference TRBV11-1 and TRBJ1-6, reads EAEVAQSPRYKITEKSQAVAFWCDPISGHATLYWYRQILGQGPELLVQFQDESVVDDSQLPKDRFSAERLKGVDSTLKIQPAELGDSAMYLCASSQGNSPLHFGNGTRLTVT.

The rearrangement uses TRBV18 and TRBJ2-1; D is undetermined. CDR1 KGHSH and CDR2 LQKENI come from the germline V gene. The CDR3 runs to 19 residues. V was pared by 2 bases and J by 0 bases, with 20 bases between. The CDR3 spells CASSPSSLPIVSSYNEQFF. CDR3 bases: TGTGCCAGCTCACCATCTAGTCTGCCAATCGTGAGCTCCTACAATGAGCAGTTCTTC.

This clone appeared once. The V and J genes are TRBV5-1 and TRBJ1-4, with D possibly being TRBD1 (6 bases). Looked up from germline, CDR1 is SGHRS and CDR2 is YFSETQ. V gave up 3 bases and J gave up 6 bases, with 15 bases separating them. The CDR3 length is 15 residues. The CDR3 coding sequence is TGCGCCAGCAGCTCCCGGGACACCCGGGATGAAAAACTGTTTTTT. Its translation: CASSSRDTRDEKLFF.

The rearrangement links TRBV27 to TRBJ2-2; D is possibly TRBD2 (6 bases). Germline loops: CDR1 MNHEY, CDR2 SMNVEV (reference sequence). The CDR3 totals 17 residues. The ends were cut back, 5 bases at V and 5 bases at J, with 21 bases in the middle. The CDR3 nucleotides read TGTGCCAGCAGTCTCGAACGACTAGGAGGATTGACCGGGGAGCTGTTTTTT. Translating it yields CASSLERLGGLTGELFF.

This clone appeared once. The chain couples TRBV6-5 to TRBJ2-6, with unresolved D. Germline values: CDR1 MNHEY, CDR2 SVGAGI. Trimming left V 0 bases short and J 4 bases short, with 10 bases between. The length of the CDR3 is 16 residues. Here the CDR3 reads CASSYSTRSGANVLTF. The CDR3 coding sequence is TGTGCCAGCAGTTACTCCACCAGGTCCGGGGCCAACGTCCTGACTTTC.

The rearrangement uses TRBV11-2 and TRBJ2-7; no clear D gene. This CDR3 has 11 residues. The germline CDR1 and CDR2 sequences are SGHAT and FQNNGV. The V gene lost 1 base and the J gene lost 5 bases, with 3 bases spanning the gap. The CDR3 spells CASSLVNEQYF. CDR3 nucleotide sequence: TGTGCCAGCAGCTTAGTAAACGAGCAGTACTTC.

This chain links TRBV19 with TRBJ1-2; possible D gene TRBD1, 5 bases. Germline V gene data show CDR1 as LNHDA and CDR2 as SQIVND (reference sequence). V lost 3 bases and J lost 0, with 5 bases in between. The CDR3 consists of 13 residues. In nucleotides, the CDR3 is TGTGCCAGTAGTATGGGGGCTAACTATGGCTACACCTTC. It translates to CASSMGANYGYTF.

The V call is TRBV29-1, the J call TRBJ2-7, with D possibly being TRBD2 (7 bases). V dropped 4 bases and J dropped 4 bases, with 17 bases sitting between them. The germline CDR1 and CDR2 sequences are SQVTM and ANQGSEA. The CDR3 totals 14 residues. The CDR3 reads CSVGRGALTYEQYF. The DNA for the CDR3 is TGCAGCGTTGGCCGGGGGGCCCTTACGTACGAGCAGTACTTC.

This chain uses TRBV7-9 with TRBJ1-3, with 9 nucleotides matching TRBD1. With 4 bases clipped from V and 1 base from J, the junction kept 5 bases outside the gene matches. The CDR3 runs 16 residues. Germline lookup yields CDR1 SEHNR and CDR2 FQNEAQ (reference sequence). CDR3: CASSSWTGESGNTIYF. The CDR3 region has the DNA TGTGCCAGCAGCTCCTGGACAGGGGAGTCTGGAAACACCATATATTTT.

The chain carries TRBV27 and TRBJ2-7, with a possible D match to TRBD1 (6 bases). Germline loops: CDR1 MNHEY, CDR2 SMNVEV (reference sequence). CDR3 length: 16 amino acids. V was cut by 4 bases and J by 3 bases, with 19 bases left in between. The CDR3 DNA sequence: TGTGCCAGCAGTTCTACGTCAGGGGTTGTAATCTACGAGCAGTACTTC. It yields the protein CASSSTSGVVIYEQYF.

In this sample, this clone turned up a few times. CDR3 region: CASSLRTLPYEQYF. CDR3 DNA sequence: TGTGCCAGCAGCCTGAGGACGCTACCCTACGAGCAGTACTTC. The chain carries TRBV5-4 and TRBJ2-7, with D unresolved. With 4 bases removed from V and 2 bases from J, the gap between germline ends came to 13 bases. CDR3 length: 14 amino acids. Germline CDR1 reads SGHNT; CDR2 reads YYREEE (reference sequence).

The chain links TRBV11-2 to TRBJ1-1, with a possible D match to TRBD1 (5 bases). The CDR3 spans 15 residues. In germline, CDR1 is SGHAT, CDR2 FQNNGV. Trimming removed 5 bases at V and 1 base at J, with 14 bases between. This chain's CDR3 is CASSPDGRGNTEAFF. The CDR3 bases are TGTGCCAGCAGCCCCGACGGAAGGGGGAACACTGAAGCTTTCTTT.

V gene TRBV27 combines with J gene TRBJ2-7; D uncertain. This CDR3 has 12 amino acids. Germline V gives CDR1 MNHEY, CDR2 SMNVEV (reference sequence). V was trimmed by 5 bases and J by 4 bases, leaving 9 bases between them. DNA for the CDR3: TGTGCCAGCAGTCTAGGGCGGTACGAGCAGTACTTC. The encoded protein is CASSLGRYEQYF.

The rearrangement joins TRBV5-1 to TRBJ1-2; maybe TRBD1 (5 bases). The CDR3 is made up of 12 amino acids. Germline values: CDR1 SGHRS, CDR2 YFSETQ. V was cut by 4 bases and J by 5 bases, with 9 bases left in between. CDR3 DNA sequence: TGCGCCAGCAGCCTGGGGGGGTATGGCTACACCTTC. This encodes CASSLGGYGYTF.

The chain joins TRBV7-9 to TRBJ2-7; no firm D call. There are 12 residues in the CDR3. V was shortened by 5 bases and J by 3 bases, with 8 bases between the two germline ends. The germline gives CDR1 SEHNR, CDR2 FQNEAQ (reference sequence). The CDR3 nucleotides are TGTGCCAGCAGCCTATTATTCTACGAGCAGTACTTC. Residues: CASSLLFYEQYF.

The chain combines TRBV19 with TRBJ2-1; 9 nucleotides align to TRBD2. Germline V lookup: CDR1 LNHDA, CDR2 SQIVND (reference sequence). CDR3 length equals 17 residues. V was clipped by 6 bases and J by 4 bases; unmatched bases: 13. Here the CDR3 reads CASSTSASGRRYNEQFF. CDR3 DNA sequence: TGTGCCAGTAGCACTAGTGCAAGCGGGAGGAGGTACAATGAGCAGTTCTTC. The full variable domain, rest sourced from reference TRBV19 and TRBJ2-1, is DGGITQSPKYLFRKEGQNVTLSCEQNLNHDAMYWYRQDPGQGLRLIYYSQIVNDFQKGDIAEGYSVSREKKESFPLTVTSAQKNPTAFYLCASSTSASGRRYNEQFFGPGTRLTVL.

This sequence joins TRBV27 and TRBJ2-7, with 7 positions matching TRBD1. The CDR3 covers 14 residues. Trimming cost V 3 bases and J 3 bases; bases outside gene matches: 5. From germline, CDR1 is MNHEY and CDR2 SMNVEV (reference sequence). CDR3 sequence: CASSFRQGIYEQYF. The CDR3 nucleotides read TGTGCCAGCAGTTTCCGACAGGGAATCTACGAGCAGTACTTC.

DNA for the CDR3: TGTGCCAGCAGGTCTCAGGGCCCTCGGGAGACCCAGTACTTC. Residues: CASRSQGPRETQYF. The V gene is TRBV28, the J gene TRBJ2-5; a possible D gene is TRBD1 (5 bases). Per the germline V gene, CDR1 is MDHEN and CDR2 is SYDVKM. This CDR3 is 14 amino acids long. V dropped 6 bases and J dropped 5 bases, with 16 bases sitting between them. The complete variable domain, with remaining parts taken from reference TRBV28 and TRBJ2-5, reads DVKVTQSSRYLVKRTGEKVFLECVQDMDHENMFWYRQDPGLGLRLIYFSYDVKMKEKGDIPEGYSVSREKKERFSLILESASTNQTSMYLCASRSQGPRETQYFGPGTRLLVL.

The genes are TRBV28 and TRBJ1-1; a weak D match, TRBD1 (5 bases). The CDR3 contains 14 residues. Germline V CDR1 and CDR2: MDHEN, SYDVKM. V was trimmed by 5 bases and J by 1 base, leaving 11 bases between them. The chain's CDR3 is CASSPLDRNTEAFF. CDR3 DNA sequence: TGTGCCAGCAGTCCCTTAGACAGGAACACTGAAGCTTTCTTT.

The chain employs TRBV30 and TRBJ1-2; D not resolved. Germline-derived CDR1 and CDR2 are GTSNPN and SVGIG (reference sequence). Trimming left V 1 base short and J 4 bases short, with 19 bases between. The CDR3 has 16 amino acids. The CDR3 nucleotides read TGTGCCTGGAGTGCCCCCGTCGGCGCAAATCTCTATGGCTACACCTTC. This sequence encodes CAWSAPVGANLYGYTF.

The chain couples TRBV7-3 to TRBJ2-3; maybe TRBD1 (5 bases). The CDR3 consists of 14 residues. Trimming left V 5 bases short and J 1 base short, with 10 bases between. Germline V gene data show CDR1 as SGHTA and CDR2 as FQGTGA. The DNA for the CDR3 is TGTGCCAGCAGCCACAGGACCCGCACAGATACGCAGTATTTT. This gives the protein CASSHRTRTDTQYF.

A few counts support this clone. The CDR3 here is CASSGRTGTYGYTF. DNA of the CDR3: TGTGCCAGCAGCGGACGGACAGGGACCTATGGCTACACCTTC. V is TRBV9 and J is TRBJ1-2; 8 nucleotides line up with TRBD1. CDR1 and CDR2 from the germline V gene are SGDLS and YYNGEE. This CDR3 spans 14 amino acids. After removal of 3 bases from V and 4 bases from J, the junction contained 5 bases not matched to a gene. The full variable domain, in which reference TRBV9 and TRBJ1-2 provide the parts outside the CDR3, is DSGVTQTPKHLITATGQRVTLRCSPRSGDLSVYWYQQSLDQGLQFLIQYYNGEERAKGNILERFSAQQFPDLHSELNLSSLELGDSALYFCASSGRTGTYGYTFGSGTRLTVV.

This chain connects TRBV29-1 to TRBJ1-1, with a tentative D call TRBD1 (5 bases). Per germline, CDR1 SQVTM and CDR2 ANQGSEA. This CDR3 contains 13 residues. Trimming removed 7 bases at V and 0 bases at J, with 12 bases between. The CDR3 DNA is TGCAGCGGGGCGAGGGGTTTGAACACTGAAGCTTTCTTT. This codes for CSGARGLNTEAFF.

This clone was seen a few times. The chain is built from TRBV28 and TRBJ1-5, with 9 nucleotides matching TRBD1. Germline lookup yields CDR1 MDHEN and CDR2 SYDVKM. The V gene end was trimmed by 6 bases and the J gene end by 7 bases; junction bases not matched to a gene: 10. The length of the CDR3 is 15 residues. CDR3 in DNA: TGTGCCAGCAGCACCGGGACAGGGTATGAACAGCCCCAGCATTTT. Its protein is CASSTGTGYEQPQHF. Combining the CDR3 with reference TRBV28 and TRBJ1-5 gives the whole variable domain DVKVTQSSRYLVKRTGEKVFLECVQDMDHENMFWYRQDPGLGLRLIYFSYDVKMKEKGDIPEGYSVSREKKERFSLILESASTNQTSMYLCASSTGTGYEQPQHFGDGTRLSIL.